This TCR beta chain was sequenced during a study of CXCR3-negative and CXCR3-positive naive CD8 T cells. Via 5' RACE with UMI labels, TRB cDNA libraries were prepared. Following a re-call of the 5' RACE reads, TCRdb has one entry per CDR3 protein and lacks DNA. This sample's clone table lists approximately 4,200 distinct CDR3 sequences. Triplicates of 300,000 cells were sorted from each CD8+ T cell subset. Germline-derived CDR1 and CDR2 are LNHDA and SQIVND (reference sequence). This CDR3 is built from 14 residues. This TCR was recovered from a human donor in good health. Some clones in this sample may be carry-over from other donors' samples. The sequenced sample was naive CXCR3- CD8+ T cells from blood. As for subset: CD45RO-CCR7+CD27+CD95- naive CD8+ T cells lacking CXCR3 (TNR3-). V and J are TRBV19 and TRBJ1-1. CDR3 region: CASSMGSSNTEAFF.